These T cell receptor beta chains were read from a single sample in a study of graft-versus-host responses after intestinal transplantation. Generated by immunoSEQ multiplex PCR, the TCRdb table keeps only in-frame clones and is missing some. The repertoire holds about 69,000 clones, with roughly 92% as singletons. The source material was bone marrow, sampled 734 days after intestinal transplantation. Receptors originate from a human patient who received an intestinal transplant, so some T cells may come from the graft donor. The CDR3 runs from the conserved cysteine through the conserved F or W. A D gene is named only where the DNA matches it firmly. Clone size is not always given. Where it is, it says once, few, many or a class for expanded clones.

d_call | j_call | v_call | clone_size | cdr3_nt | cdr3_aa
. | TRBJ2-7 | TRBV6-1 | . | TGTGCCAGCATCCCTAGATTTCGCGAGCAGTACTTC | CASIPRFREQYF
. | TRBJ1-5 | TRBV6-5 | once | TGTGCCAGCAGCCGCCAGAGTAATCAGCCCCAGCATTTT | CASSRQSNQPQHF
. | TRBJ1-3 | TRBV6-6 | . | TGTGCCAGCAGTTACTCGATGTTCTCTGGAAACACCATATATTTT | CASSYSMFSGNTIYF
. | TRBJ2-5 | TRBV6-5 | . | TGTGCCAGCAGTTACACTGAGATGTCCCCGGGAGAGACCCAGTACTTC | CASSYTEMSPGETQYF
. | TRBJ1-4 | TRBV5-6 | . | TGTGCCAGCAGCTTCAGGTGGCGGGATGAAAAACTGTTTTTT | CASSFRWRDEKLFF
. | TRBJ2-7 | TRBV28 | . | TGTGCCAGCAGTTCCGCGGGAAGCTACGAGCAGTACTTC | CASSSAGSYEQYF
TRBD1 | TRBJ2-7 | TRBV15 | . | TGTGCCACCAGCATCAGGACAGGGGGCTACGAGCAGTACTTC | CATSIRTGGYEQYF
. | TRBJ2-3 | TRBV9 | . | TGTGCCAGCAGCTTAGAGGTCTCCCCTTACACAGATACGCAGTATTTT | CASSLEVSPYTDTQYF
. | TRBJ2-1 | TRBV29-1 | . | TGCAGCGTCAGGGGATCCGGACCCCGCACCTACAATGAGCAGTTCTTC | CSVRGSGPRTYNEQFF
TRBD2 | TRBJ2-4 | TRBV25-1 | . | TGTGCCAGCAGTAGCTCTAGCGGAATAGCCAAAAACATTCAGTACTTC | CASSSSSGIAKNIQYF
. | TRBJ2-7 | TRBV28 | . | TGTGCCAGCGGTTCGGCTGATACCCACTACGAGCAGTACTTC | CASGSADTHYEQYF
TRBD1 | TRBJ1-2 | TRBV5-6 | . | TGTGCCAGCAGCTTGGAGACAGGGGGCGTTTTTGGGCCGGGCTACACCTTC | CASSLETGGVFGPGYTF
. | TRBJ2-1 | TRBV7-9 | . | TGTGCCAGCAGCTTAGCCTTCGACAATGAGCAGTTCTTC | CASSLAFDNEQFF
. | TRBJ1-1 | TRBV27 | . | TGTGCCAGCAGCCTAATAGGCATGAACACTGAAGCTTTCTTT | CASSLIGMNTEAFF
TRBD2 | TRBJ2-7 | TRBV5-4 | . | TGTGCCAGCAGCGCGCCGGGACTAGCGTCATACGAGCAGTACTTC | CASSAPGLASYEQYF
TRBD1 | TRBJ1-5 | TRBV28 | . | TGTGCCAGCAGCCACAGGGGGCGCGGCAATCAGCCCCAGCATTTT | CASSHRGRGNQPQHF
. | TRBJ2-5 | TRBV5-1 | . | TGCGCCAGCAGCTTGGGGCAGGGAAACCAAGAGACCCAGTACTTC | CASSLGQGNQETQYF
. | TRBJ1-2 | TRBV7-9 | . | TGTGCCAGCAGCCCCTATTTGACGCTCTATGGCTACACCTTC | CASSPYLTLYGYTF
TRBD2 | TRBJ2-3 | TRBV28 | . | TGTGCCAGCAGTTCCGGGACTAGCGGGTTAACCCGGGAGGCGCCAGATACGCAGTATTTT | CASSSGTSGLTREAPDTQYF
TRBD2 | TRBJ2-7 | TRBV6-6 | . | TGTGCCAGCGAAGGGACTAGCGGGATAGGGCAGTACTTC | CASEGTSGIGQYF
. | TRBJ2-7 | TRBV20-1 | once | TGCAGTGCTGATCAGGGGGGCGAGCAGTACTTC | CSADQGGEQYF
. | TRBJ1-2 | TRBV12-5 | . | TGTGCTAGTGGTTCGTATTCAGGGATCCTCGGTGGCTACACCTTC | CASGSYSGILGGYTF
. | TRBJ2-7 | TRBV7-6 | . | TGTGCCAGCAGCTTAGAGGTAGGGATAGTCCACGAGCAGTACTTC | CASSLEVGIVHEQYF
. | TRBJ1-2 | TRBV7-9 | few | TGTGCCAGCAGCTATATGGGGGGGAGTAACTATGGCTACACCTTC | CASSYMGGSNYGYTF
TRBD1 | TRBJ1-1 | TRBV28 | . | TGTGCCAGCAGTGTGTCAGGGGGTGGTGGTGAAGCTTTCTTT | CASSVSGGGGEAFF
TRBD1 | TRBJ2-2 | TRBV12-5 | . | TGTGCTTACCGACAGGGAGAAACCGGGGAGCTGTTTTTT | CAYRQGETGELFF
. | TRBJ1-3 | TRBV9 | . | TGTGCCAGCAGCGTAGAAACCTTCGCTGGAAACACCATATATTTT | CASSVETFAGNTIYF
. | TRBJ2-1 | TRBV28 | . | TGTGCCAGCAGGTGGGGGCTCTCCTACAATGAGCAGTTCTTC | CASRWGLSYNEQFF
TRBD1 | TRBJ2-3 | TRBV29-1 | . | TGCAGCGTTGTGAGGGGACAGGGTGGGGCAGATACGCAGTATTTT | CSVVRGQGGADTQYF
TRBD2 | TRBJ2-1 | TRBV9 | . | TGTGCCAGCAGCGTAGGTGTTCGCGGGGGGTACAATGAGCAGTTCTTC | CASSVGVRGGYNEQFF
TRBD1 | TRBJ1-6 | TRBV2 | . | TGTGCCAGCAGCTACGGCTATGAGGGACAGGGGGATTCACCCCTCCACTTT | CASSYGYEGQGDSPLHF
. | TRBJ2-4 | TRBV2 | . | TGTGCCAGCAGTGATGCGGCAGGGGCAAAAAACATTCAGTACTTC | CASSDAAGAKNIQYF
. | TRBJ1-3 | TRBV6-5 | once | TGTGCCAGCAGAGGAAACACCATATATTTT | CASRGNTIYF
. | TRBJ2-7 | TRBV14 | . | TGTGCCAGCAACCAAATCCCGGGCGAGCAGTACTTC | CASNQIPGEQYF
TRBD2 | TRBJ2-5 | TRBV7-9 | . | TGTGCCAGCAGCTTCGGACTAGCGGGAGATGGGGAGACCCAGTACTTC | CASSFGLAGDGETQYF
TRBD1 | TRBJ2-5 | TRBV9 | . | TGTGCCAGCACCGTAACCGGGACAGGGAAAGAGACCCAGTACTTC | CASTVTGTGKETQYF
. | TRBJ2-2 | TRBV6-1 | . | TGTGCCAGCAGTTCAAAAGGCACCGGGGAGCTGTTTTTT | CASSSKGTGELFF
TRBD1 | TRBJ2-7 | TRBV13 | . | TGTGCCAGCCGTCCCGGGACAGGGCTCTCCTACGAGCAGTACTTC | CASRPGTGLSYEQYF
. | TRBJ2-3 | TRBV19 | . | TGTGCCAGCCTAAAAAGAGGTTTTGCTACAGATACGCAGTATTTT | CASLKRGFATDTQYF
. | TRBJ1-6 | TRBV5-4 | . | TGTGCCAGCAGCTTGGACAGGGCAGGATCACCCCTCCACTTT | CASSLDRAGSPLHF
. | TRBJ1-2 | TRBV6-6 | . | TGTGCCAGCAGTTTACCGGACGACCCCTATGGCTACACCTTC | CASSLPDDPYGYTF
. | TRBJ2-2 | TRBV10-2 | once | TGCGCCAGCCATACCCTAGGTTCGGCCGGGGAGCTGTTTTTT | CASHTLGSAGELFF
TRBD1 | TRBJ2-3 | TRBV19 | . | TGTGCCAGTAACGCGACAGGGGCCACAGATACGCAGTATTTT | CASNATGATDTQYF
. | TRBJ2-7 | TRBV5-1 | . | TGCGCCAGCAGGACAGACCTAAACGAGCAGTACTTC | CASRTDLNEQYF
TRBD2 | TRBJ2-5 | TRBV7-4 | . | TGTGCCAGCAGCTCGCCCCGCGGGAGAATCGCCCCTGGAGAAACCCAGTACTTC | CASSSPRGRIAPGETQYF